This T cell receptor beta chain comes out of a study of T cell changes during pregnancy in multiple sclerosis (dated by TCRdb to the late 2010s). As for the study more broadly: The study examined how the T cell repertoire changed over the course of pregnancy in women with multiple sclerosis.

The library came from the immunoSEQ multiplex PCR assay. TCRdb provides this immuneACCESS table in a form limited to in-frame rearrangements. Some clones are lacking; in checked studies, under half of them reflect an unresolved V gene, and why the rest are absent is not known. The sample has fewer than 85,000 clones on record, about 94% of them singletons. The ten largest clones capture approximately 1.8% of the sample. Compared with germline, V lacks 4 bases and J lacks 3 bases; bases without a gene match: 8. From cysteine to phenylalanine, the CDR3 is 17 amino acids long. Only CDR3 DNA remains: 51 bases, in frame from the first base. The germline V gene sets CDR1 to SGHRS and CDR2 to YFSETQ. About this clone: Its target antigen remains unknown. Base qualities are not recorded, but no much larger clone differs from it by a single base.

The TCR comes from a female donor in good health, enrolled as a control in a pregnancy study. This sample comprised peripheral blood, obtained in the first trimester of pregnancy. This chain joins TRBV5-1 to TRBJ2-1, with 12 middle bases fitting TRBD2. Read as DNA, the sequence is TGCGCCAGCAGCAGAACCGGGACTAGCGGGCTCTACAATGAGCAGTTCTTC. Its translation is CASSRTGTSGLYNEQFF.